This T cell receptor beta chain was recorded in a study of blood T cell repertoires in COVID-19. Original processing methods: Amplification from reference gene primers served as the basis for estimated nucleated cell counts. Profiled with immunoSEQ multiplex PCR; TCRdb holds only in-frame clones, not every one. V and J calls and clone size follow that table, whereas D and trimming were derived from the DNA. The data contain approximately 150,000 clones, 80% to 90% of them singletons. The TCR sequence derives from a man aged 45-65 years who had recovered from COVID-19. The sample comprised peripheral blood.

The CDR3 DNA follows: TGTGCCAGCAGCTTCTTCATAGGGGGCACTGAAGCTTTCTTT. Translated, it gives CASSFFIGGTEAFF. The V and J genes are TRBV5-6 and TRBJ1-1; the D gene is possibly TRBD1 (6 bases). The CDR3 is 14 amino acids. Trimming pared 2 bases from V and 4 bases from J, leaving 12 bases between. CDR1 SGHDT and CDR2 YYEEEE come from the germline V gene.